Sequencing of this TCR beta chain was carried out in a study of blood T cell repertoires in COVID-19. As for the study in general: PBMCs, B-cell-depleted T cells, or T cells provided the cDNA or gDNA that made up the material.

This CDR3 is built from 21 residues. Germline CDR1 and CDR2: SQVTM and ANQGSEA. V shed 7 bases, J shed 1 base, and the junction held 26 bases outside the gene matches. Measured with immunoSEQ multiplex PCR; TCRdb has only the in-frame clones, and not every one. The data show 150,000 to 200,000 clones, 70% to 90% seen once. The material sequenced was peripheral blood. The sequence was obtained from an older man with active or convalescent COVID-19. This sequence joins TRBV29-1 and TRBJ2-7; 12 nucleotides match TRBD1. CDR3 coding DNA: TGCAGCGGAGAAAACGGGACAGGGGGCGCGGTAGCGGGATATTTGTCCTACGAGCAGTACTTC. This codes for CSGENGTGGAVAGYLSYEQYF.